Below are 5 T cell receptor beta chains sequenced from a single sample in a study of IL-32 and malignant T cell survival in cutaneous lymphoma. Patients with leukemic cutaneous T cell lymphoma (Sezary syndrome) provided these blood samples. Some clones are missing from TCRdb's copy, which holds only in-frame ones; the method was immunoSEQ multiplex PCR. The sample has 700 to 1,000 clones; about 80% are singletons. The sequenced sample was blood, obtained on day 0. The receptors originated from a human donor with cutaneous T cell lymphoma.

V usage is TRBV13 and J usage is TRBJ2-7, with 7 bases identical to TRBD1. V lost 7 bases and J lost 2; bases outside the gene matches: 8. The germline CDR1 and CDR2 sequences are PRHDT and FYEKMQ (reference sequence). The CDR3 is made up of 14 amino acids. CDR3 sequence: CASTGQIFPYEQYF. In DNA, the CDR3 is TGTGCCAGCACGGGACAGATATTTCCCTACGAGCAGTACTTC.

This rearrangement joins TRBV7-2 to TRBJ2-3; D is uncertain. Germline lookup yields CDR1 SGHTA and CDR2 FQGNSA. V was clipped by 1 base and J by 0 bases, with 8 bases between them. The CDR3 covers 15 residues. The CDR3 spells CASSLGPDSTDTQYF. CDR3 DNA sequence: TGTGCCAGCAGCTTAGGGCCAGATAGCACAGATACGCAGTATTTT.

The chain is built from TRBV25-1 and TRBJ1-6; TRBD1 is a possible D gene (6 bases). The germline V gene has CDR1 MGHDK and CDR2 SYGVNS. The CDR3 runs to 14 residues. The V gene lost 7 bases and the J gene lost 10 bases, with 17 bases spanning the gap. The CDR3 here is CASTFQGTNSPLHF. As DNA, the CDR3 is TGTGCCAGCACCTTTCAGGGGACGAACTCACCCCTCCACTTT.

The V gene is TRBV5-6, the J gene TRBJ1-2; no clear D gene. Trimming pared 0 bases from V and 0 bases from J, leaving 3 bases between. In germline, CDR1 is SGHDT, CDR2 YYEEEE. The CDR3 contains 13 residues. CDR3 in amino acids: CASSLAANYGYTF. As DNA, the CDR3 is TGTGCCAGCAGCTTGGCGGCTAACTATGGCTACACCTTC.

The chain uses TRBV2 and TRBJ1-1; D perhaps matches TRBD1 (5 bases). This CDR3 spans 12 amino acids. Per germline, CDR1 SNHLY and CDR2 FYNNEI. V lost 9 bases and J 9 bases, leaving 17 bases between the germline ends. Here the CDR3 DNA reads TGTGCCAGAAGGACACTGAAGCGCCAAGCTTTCTTT. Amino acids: CARRTLKRQAFF.